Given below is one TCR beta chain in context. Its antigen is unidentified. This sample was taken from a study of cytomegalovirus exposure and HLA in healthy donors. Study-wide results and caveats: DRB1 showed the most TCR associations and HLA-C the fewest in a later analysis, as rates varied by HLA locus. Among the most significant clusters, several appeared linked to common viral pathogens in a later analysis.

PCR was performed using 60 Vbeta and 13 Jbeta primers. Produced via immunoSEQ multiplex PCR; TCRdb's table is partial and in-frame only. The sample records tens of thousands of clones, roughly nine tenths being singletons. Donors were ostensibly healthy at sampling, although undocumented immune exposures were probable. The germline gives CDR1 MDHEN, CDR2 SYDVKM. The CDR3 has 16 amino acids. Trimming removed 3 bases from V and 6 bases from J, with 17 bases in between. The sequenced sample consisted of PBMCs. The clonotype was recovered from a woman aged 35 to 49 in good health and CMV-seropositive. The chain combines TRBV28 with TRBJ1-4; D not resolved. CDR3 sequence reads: CASSFESLPPHEKLFF. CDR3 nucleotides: TGTGCCAGCAGTTTCGAGTCACTCCCACCCCATGAAAAACTGTTTTTT.